This record looks at one T cell receptor beta chain sequence and its context. Using immunoSEQ multiplex PCR, the repertoire was profiled, and TCRdb retains in-frame clones only, with some absent. This sample yields 350,000 to 500,000 clones, of which roughly 88% are seen a single time; approximately 1.3% belongs to the top ten. These data belong to a study of blood T cell repertoires in COVID-19. Study-level information: Both acute and convalescent COVID-19 samples were obtained from the United States, Italy and Spain. Sources were T cells, B-cell-depleted T cells, or PBMCs; the material itself was cDNA or gDNA.

Participants came from roughly 25 US areas, aged roughly 18 to 100 years. Up to 2 weeks before entering the study, exposed participants had met a COVID-19 case. Germline loops: CDR1 LGHNA, CDR2 YNFKEQ. There are 16 residues in the CDR3. Trimming at V came to 4 bases and at J to 5 bases, leaving 8 bases not matched to a gene. This receptor was identified in a woman younger than 30 who had been exposed to COVID-19. What was sequenced was PBMCs or T cells enriched from blood (not recorded which). V usage is TRBV4-2 and J usage is TRBJ1-4; 9 bases are shared with TRBD1. CDR3 DNA sequence: TGTGCCAGCAGCCTAAGCCCCGGACAGGGGAATGAAAAACTGTTTTTT. Protein: CASSLSPGQGNEKLFF.